This T cell receptor beta chain was captured by sequencing in a study of molecular identifiers for immune sequencing clone quantification. Study information: Replicate experiments divided RNA from roughly 20,000 or 100,000 naive CD8 cells into five parts and sequenced four. Findings and limits, study-wide: Under 1% of molecules in naive cells, but over 99% of effector molecules, belonged to clones above 20 RNA copies.

TCRdb called the PCR reads again in MiXCR, with one record for every CDR3 protein. This sample carries approximately 680,000 distinct CDR3 sequences, 25% of them seen once, and the ten largest clones take around 0.78%. Naive CD8 libraries were made from 20,000 to 1,000,000 sorted cells, and they used 10%, 30% or 50% RNA. This CDR3 has 15 amino acids. The J segment lost 0 bases and the V segment lost 2 bases, leaving 0 bases of the junction unmatched. Germline assignment: CDR1 SGHTA and CDR2 FQGNSA. The table lists this clonotype with many counts. Its cognate antigen is unknown. This TCR came from a human donor in good health. Some libraries in this study had Jurkat cell RNA spiked in. The sample taken for sequencing was naive CD8+ T cells from blood, with Jurkat cell RNA spiked in. The subset here: FACS-sorted CD8+CD4-CCR7+CD45RA+ naive T cells. This chain joins TRBV7-2 and TRBJ2-1, with 8 bases that match TRBD2. Here the CDR3 reads CASSLSGSSYNEQFF. CDR3 sequence (DNA): TGTGCCAGCAGCTTAAGCGGGAGCTCCTACAATGAGCAGTTCTTC.